This T cell receptor (beta chain) was obtained from a study of blood T cell repertoires in COVID-19. Study information: PBMCs, B-cell-depleted T cells, or T cells provided the cDNA or gDNA that made up the material.

Original methodology: Reference gene primer amplification gave nucleated cell count estimates. Here immunoSEQ multiplex PCR was the method, and the copy in TCRdb shows in-frame clones only, minus some. The V and J calls and clone size come from that table; D and trimming were worked out from the DNA. This sample carries fewer than 400,000 clones, 85% to 90% of them seen once, and the ten largest clones take 2.9%. In germline, CDR1 is WNHNN, CDR2 SYGVQD (reference sequence). The CDR3 spans 14 residues. Trimming pared 2 bases from V and 1 base from J, leaving 9 bases between. The specimen was peripheral blood. The source is a young woman with COVID-19, enrolled during active disease. The V gene is TRBV10-1, the J gene TRBJ2-7, with a tentative D call TRBD2 (5 bases). The CDR3 DNA is TGCGCCAGCAGTGAGATACGGGGTTCCTACGAGCAGTACTTC. Its protein product is CASSEIRGSYEQYF.